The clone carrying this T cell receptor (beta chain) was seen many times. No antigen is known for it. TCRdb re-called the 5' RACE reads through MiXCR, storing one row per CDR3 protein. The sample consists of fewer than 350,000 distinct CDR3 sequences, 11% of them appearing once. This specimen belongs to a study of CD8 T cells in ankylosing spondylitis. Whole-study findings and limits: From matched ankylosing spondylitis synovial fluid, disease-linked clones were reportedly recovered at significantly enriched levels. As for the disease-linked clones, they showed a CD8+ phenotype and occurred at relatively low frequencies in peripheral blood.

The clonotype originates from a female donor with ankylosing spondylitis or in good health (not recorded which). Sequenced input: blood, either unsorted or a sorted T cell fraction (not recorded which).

The CDR3 DNA reads TGTGCCAGCAGTTACGTTTCGGGTTACGAGCAGTACTTC. Its protein product is CASSYVSGYEQYF. V gene TRBV6-2 or TRBV6-3 combines with J gene TRBJ2-7; unclear D gene. The germline V and J ends were trimmed by 2 bases and 4 bases, with 9 bases remaining between them. The V gene's germline CDR1 is MNHEY and CDR2 SVGEGT. This CDR3 is built from 13 residues.